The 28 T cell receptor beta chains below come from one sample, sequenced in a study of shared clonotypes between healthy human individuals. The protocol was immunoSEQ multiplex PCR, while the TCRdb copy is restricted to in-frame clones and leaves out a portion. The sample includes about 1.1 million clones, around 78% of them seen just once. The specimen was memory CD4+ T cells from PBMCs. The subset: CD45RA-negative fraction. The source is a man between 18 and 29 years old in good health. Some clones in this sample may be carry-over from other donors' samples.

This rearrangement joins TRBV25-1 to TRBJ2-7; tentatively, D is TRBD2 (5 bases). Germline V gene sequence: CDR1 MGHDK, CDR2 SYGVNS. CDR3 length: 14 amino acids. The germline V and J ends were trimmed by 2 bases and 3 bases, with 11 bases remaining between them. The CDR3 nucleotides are TGTGCCAGCAGTGAACACGGAGGCAGCTACGAGCAGTACTTC. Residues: CASSEHGGSYEQYF.

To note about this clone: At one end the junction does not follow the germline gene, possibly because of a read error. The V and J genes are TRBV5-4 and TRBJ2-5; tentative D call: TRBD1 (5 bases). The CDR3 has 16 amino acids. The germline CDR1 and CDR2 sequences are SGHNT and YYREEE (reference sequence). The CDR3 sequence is CAGSLPQGAIQETQYF. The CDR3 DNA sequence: TGTGCCGGCAGCTTGCCCCAGGGTGCCATCCAAGAGACCCAGTACTTC.

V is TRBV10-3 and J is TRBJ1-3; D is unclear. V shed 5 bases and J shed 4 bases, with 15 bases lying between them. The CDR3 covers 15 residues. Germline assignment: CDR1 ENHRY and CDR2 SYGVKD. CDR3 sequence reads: CAISTWAREGNTIYF. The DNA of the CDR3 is TGTGCCATCAGTACCTGGGCCCGAGAAGGAAACACCATATATTTT.

The CDR3 loop is CASSLDRSSGNTIYF. As DNA, the CDR3 is TGCGCCAGCAGCCTGGACAGGAGCTCTGGAAACACCATATATTTT. The chain combines TRBV10-2 with TRBJ1-3; 7 bases are shared with TRBD1. CDR3 length equals 15 residues. Losses at the gene ends were 6 bases for V and 0 bases for J; bases not matched to a gene: 5. The V gene's germline CDR1 is WSHSY and CDR2 SAAADI.

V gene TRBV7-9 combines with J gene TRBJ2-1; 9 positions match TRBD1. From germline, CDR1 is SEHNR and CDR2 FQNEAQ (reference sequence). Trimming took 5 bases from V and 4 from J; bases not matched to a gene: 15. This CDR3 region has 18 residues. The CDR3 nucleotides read TGTGCCAGCAGCCCCAACAGGGGGCGCGGGCGGGAGTACAATGAGCAGTTCTTC. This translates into CASSPNRGRGREYNEQFF. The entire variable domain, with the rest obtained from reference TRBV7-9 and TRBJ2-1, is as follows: DTGVSQNPRHKITKRGQNVTFRCDPISEHNRLYWYRQTLGQGPEFLTYFQNEAQLEKSRLLSDRFSAERPKGSFSTLEIQRTEQGDSAMYLCASSPNRGRGREYNEQFFGPGTRLTVL.

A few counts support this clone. Written as DNA, the CDR3 is TGTGCCAGCAGCAATTTTTACGAGCAGTACTTC. Translation: CASSNFYEQYF. The V gene is TRBV28, the J gene TRBJ2-7; no clear D gene. CDR1 is MDHEN and CDR2 is SYDVKM in the germline V gene. This CDR3 is 11 amino acids long. The V gene lost 6 bases and the J gene lost 4 bases, with 7 bases spanning the gap.

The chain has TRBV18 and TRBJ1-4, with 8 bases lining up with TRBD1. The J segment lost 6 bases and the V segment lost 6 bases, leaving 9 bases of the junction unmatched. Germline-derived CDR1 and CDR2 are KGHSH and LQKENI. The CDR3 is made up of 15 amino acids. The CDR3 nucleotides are TGTGCCAGCTCGCCAGGGACAGGTCGTCATGAAAAACTGTTTTTT. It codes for CASSPGTGRHEKLFF.

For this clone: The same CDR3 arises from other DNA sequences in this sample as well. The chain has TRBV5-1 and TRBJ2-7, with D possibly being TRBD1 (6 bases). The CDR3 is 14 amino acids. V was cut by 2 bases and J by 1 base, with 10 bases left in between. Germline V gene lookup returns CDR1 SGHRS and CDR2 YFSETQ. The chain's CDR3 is CASSFSGASYEQYF. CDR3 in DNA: TGCGCCAGCAGCTTTTCAGGGGCATCCTACGAGCAGTACTTC.

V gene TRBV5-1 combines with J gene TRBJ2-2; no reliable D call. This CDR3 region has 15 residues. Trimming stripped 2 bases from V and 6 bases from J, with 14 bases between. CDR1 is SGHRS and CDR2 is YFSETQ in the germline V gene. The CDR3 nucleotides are TGCGCCAGCAGCTTAGATTCAACAAGGGCCGGGGAGCTGTTTTTT. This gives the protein CASSLDSTRAGELFF.

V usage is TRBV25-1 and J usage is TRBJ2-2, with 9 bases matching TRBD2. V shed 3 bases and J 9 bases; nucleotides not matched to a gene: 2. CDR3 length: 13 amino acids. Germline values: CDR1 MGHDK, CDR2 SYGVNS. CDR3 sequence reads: CASSDSGRWELFF. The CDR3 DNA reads TGTGCCAGCAGTGATAGCGGGAGATGGGAGCTGTTTTTT. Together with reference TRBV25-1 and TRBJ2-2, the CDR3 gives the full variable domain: EADIYQTPRYLVIGTGKKITLECSQTMGHDKMYWYQQDPGMELHLIHYSYGVNSTEKGDLSSESTVSRIRTEHFPLTLESARPSHTSQYLCASSDSGRWELFFGEGSRLTVL.

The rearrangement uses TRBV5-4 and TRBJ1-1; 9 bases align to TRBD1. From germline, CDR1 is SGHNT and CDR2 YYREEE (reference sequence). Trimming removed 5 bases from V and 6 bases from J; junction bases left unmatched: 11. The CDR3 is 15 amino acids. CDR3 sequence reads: CASSGDREVGAEAFF. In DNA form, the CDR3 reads TGTGCCAGCAGTGGGGACAGGGAGGTTGGCGCTGAAGCTTTCTTT.

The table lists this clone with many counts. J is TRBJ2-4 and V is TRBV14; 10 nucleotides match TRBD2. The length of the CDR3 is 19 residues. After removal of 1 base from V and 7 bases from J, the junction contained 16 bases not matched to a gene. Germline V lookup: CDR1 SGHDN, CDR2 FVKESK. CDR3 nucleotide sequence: TGTGCCAGCAGCCAAGCCTGGGGGCAGCCGGGACTAGCGAGGAACATTCAGTACTTC. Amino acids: CASSQAWGQPGLARNIQYF.

As DNA, the CDR3 is TGCGCCAGCAGCCTTTCCGGGACTTTCGGCCCAACTAATGAAAAACTGTTTTTT. This codes for CASSLSGTFGPTNEKLFF. The genes are TRBV4-1 and TRBJ1-4, with a weak D call TRBD1 (5 bases). This CDR3 is 18 amino acids long. Germline CDR1 MGHRA, CDR2 YSYEKL. Trimming removed 4 bases at V and 0 bases at J, with 18 bases between.

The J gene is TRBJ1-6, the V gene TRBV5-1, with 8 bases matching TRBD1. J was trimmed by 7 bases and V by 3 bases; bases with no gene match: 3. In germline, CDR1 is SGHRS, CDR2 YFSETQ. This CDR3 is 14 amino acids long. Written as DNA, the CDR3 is TGCGCCAGCAGCTCGGGACAGGAGAATTCACCCCTCCACTTT. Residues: CASSSGQENSPLHF.

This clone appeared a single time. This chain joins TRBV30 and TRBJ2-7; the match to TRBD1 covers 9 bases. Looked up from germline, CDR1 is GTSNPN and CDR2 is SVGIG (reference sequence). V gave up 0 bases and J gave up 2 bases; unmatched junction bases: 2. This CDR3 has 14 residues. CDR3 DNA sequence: TGTGCCTGGAGTGTGGACAGGGGACCCTACGAGCAGTACTTC. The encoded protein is CAWSVDRGPYEQYF.

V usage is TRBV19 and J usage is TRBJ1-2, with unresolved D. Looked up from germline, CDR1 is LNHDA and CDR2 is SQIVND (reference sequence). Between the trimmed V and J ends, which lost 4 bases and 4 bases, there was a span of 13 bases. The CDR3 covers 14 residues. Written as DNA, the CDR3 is TGTGCCAGTAGTACCCTGAAGGAATTCTATGGCTACACCTTC. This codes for CASSTLKEFYGYTF.

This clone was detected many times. The CDR3 here is CASSQQPGAGELFF. Written as DNA, the CDR3 is TGTGCCAGCAGTCAACAACCGGGGGCCGGGGAGCTGTTTTTT. The genes are TRBV28 and TRBJ2-2; perhaps TRBD2 as D (6 bases). Between the trimmed V and J ends, which lost 5 bases and 6 bases, there was a span of 13 bases. Germline values: CDR1 MDHEN, CDR2 SYDVKM. The CDR3 spans 14 residues.

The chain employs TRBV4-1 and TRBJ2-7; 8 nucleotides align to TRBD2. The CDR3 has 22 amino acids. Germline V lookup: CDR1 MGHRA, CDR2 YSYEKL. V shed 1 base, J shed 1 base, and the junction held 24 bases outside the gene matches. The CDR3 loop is CASSQASNPGGVTGLSSYEQYF. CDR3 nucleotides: TGCGCCAGCAGCCAAGCTTCTAACCCGGGGGGGGTGACAGGTCTCTCGTCCTACGAGCAGTACTTC.

The CDR3 region is CSVGGLAGPNTGELFF. As DNA, the CDR3 is TGCAGCGTTGGGGGGCTAGCGGGGCCGAACACCGGGGAGCTGTTTTTT. This chain links TRBV29-1 with TRBJ2-2; 9 nucleotides line up with TRBD2. Germline CDR1 is SQVTM and CDR2 is ANQGSEA. This CDR3 is 16 amino acids long. V lost 4 bases, J lost 0 bases, and 6 bases stayed unmatched.

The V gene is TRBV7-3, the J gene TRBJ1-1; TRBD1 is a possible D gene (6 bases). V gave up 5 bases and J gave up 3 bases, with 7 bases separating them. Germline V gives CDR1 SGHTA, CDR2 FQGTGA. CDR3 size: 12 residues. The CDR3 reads CASSTGYTEAFF. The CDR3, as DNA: TGTGCCAGCAGCACAGGGTACACTGAAGCTTTCTTT.

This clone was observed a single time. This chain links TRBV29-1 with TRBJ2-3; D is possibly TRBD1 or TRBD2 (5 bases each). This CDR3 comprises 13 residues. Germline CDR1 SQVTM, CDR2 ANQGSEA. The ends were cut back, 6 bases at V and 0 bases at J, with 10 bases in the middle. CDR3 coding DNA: TGCAGCGTCAGGTGGGACAGCACAGATACGCAGTATTTT. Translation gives CSVRWDSTDTQYF.

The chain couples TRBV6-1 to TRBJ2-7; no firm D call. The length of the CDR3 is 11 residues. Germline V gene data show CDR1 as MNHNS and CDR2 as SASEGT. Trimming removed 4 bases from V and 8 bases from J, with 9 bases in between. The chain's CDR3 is CASSASGKQYF. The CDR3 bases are TGTGCCAGCAGTGCGTCGGGTAAGCAGTACTTC.

The CDR3 DNA is TGCGCCAGCAGCTTGGGTGGATCCAGGGTTGGAAACACCATATATTTT. As protein: CASSLGGSRVGNTIYF. This rearrangement joins TRBV5-1 to TRBJ1-3, with D maybe TRBD1 (5 bases). Trimming pared 0 bases from V and 3 bases from J, leaving 13 bases between. The germline V gene encodes CDR1 SGHRS and CDR2 YFSETQ. This CDR3 contains 16 residues.

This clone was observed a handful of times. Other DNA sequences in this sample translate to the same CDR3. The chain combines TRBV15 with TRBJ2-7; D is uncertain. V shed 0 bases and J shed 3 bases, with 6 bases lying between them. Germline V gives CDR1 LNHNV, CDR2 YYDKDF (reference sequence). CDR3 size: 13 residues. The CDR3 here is CATSRDLGYEQYF. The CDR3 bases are TGTGCCACCAGCAGAGATCTGGGCTACGAGCAGTACTTC.

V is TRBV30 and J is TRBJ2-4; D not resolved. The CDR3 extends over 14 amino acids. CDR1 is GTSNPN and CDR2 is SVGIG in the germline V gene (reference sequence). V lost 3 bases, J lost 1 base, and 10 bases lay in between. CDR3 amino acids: CAWRALGAKNIQYF. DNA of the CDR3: TGTGCCTGGAGGGCCCTGGGGGCCAAAAACATTCAGTACTTC.

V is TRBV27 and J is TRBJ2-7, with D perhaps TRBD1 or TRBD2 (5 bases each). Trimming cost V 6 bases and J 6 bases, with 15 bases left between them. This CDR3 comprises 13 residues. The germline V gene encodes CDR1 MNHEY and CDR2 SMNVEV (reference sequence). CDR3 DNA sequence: TGTGCCAGCAGCCAGGGACCCACGGTCGAGCAGTACTTC. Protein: CASSQGPTVEQYF.

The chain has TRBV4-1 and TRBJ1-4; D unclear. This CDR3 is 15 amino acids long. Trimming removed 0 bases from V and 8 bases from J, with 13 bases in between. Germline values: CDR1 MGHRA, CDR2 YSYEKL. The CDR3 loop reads CASSQDGRREEKLFF. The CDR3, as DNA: TGCGCCAGCAGCCAAGATGGAAGACGAGAGGAAAAACTGTTTTTT.

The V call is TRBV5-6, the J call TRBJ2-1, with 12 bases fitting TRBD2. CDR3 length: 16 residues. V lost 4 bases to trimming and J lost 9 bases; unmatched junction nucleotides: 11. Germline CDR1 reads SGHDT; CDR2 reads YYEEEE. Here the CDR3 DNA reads TGTGCCAGCAGCACATACCGACTAGCGGGAGTGGGTGAGCAGTTCTTC. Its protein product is CASSTYRLAGVGEQFF.